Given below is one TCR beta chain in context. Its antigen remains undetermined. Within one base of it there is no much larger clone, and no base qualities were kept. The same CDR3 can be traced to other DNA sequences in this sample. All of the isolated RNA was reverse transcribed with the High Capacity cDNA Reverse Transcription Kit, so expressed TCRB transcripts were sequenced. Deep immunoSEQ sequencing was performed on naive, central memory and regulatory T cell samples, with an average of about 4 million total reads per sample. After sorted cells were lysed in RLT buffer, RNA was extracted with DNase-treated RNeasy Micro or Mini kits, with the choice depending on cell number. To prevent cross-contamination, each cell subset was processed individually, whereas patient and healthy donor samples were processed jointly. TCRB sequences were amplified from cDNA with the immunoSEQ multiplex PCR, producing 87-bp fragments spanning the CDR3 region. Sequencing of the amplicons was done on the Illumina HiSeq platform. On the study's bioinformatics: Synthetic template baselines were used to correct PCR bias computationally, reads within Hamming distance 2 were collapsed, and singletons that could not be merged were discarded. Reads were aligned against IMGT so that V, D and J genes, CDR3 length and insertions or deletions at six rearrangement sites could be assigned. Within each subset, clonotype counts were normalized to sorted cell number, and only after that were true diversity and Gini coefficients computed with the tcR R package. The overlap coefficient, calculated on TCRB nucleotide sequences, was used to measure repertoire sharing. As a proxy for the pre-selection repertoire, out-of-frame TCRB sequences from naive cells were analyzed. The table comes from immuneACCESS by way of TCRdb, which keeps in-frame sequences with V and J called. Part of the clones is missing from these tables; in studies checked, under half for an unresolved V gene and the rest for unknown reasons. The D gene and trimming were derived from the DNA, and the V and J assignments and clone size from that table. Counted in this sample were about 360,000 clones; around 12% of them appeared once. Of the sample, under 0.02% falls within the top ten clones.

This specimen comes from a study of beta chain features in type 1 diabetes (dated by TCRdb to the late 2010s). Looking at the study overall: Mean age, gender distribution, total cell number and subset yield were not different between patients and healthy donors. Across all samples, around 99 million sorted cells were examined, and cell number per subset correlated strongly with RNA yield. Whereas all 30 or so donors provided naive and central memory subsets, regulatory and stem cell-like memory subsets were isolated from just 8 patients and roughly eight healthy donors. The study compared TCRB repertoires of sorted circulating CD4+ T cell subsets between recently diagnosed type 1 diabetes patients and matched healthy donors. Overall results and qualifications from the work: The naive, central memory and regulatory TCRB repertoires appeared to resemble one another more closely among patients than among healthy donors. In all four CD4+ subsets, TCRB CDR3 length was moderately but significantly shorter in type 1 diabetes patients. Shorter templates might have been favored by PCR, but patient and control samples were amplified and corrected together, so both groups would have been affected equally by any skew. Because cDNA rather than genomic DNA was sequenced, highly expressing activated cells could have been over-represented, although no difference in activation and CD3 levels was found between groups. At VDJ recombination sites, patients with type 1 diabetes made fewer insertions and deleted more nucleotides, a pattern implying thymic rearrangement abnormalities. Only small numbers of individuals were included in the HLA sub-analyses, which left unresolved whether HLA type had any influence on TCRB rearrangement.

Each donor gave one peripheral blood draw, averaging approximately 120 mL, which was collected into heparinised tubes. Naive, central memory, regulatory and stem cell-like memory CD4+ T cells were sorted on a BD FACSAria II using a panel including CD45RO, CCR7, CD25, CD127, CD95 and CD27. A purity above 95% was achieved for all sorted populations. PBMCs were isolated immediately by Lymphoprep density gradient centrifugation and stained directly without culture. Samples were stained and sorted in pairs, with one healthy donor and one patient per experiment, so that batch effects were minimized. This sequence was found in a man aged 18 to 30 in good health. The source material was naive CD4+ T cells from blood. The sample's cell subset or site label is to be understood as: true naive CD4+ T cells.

The nucleotide sequence is given as TGTGCCATCACCCGTGGGCAGAACGTCGGTGGTGCTTTCTTT. This gives the protein CAITRGQNVGGAFF. Recombination connected TRBV10-3 to TRBJ1-1, with the D gene not confidently named. CDR1 and CDR2 are drawn from the germline V gene: ENHRY, SYGVKD. The trim is 7 bases for V and 11 bases for J, with a gap of 23 bases between the germline ends. Including cysteine and phenylalanine, the CDR3 has 14 amino acids. Only the CDR3 portion is preserved as DNA: 42 bases, with reading frame beginning at the first base.